Sequencing of this T cell receptor (beta chain) was carried out in a study of blood T cell repertoires in COVID-19. There are 14 residues in the CDR3. CDR1 SGHDN and CDR2 FVKESK come from the germline V gene. With 4 bases clipped from V and 6 bases from J, the junction kept 9 bases outside the gene matches. Generated by immunoSEQ multiplex PCR, the TCRdb table keeps only in-frame clones and is missing some. The sample contains some 400,000 clones, about 88% of which appear only once. This clonotype was sampled from a human donor in a cohort sampled during active COVID-19. The V and J genes are TRBV14 and TRBJ2-7, with TRBD1 matching over 7 bases. Sequenced material: peripheral blood. The CDR3 DNA is TGTGCCAGCAGCCGGGGTCGGCAGGGGGTCGAGCAGTACTTC. It translates to CASSRGRQGVEQYF. The complete variable domain, with remaining parts taken from reference TRBV14 and TRBJ2-7, reads EAGVTQFPSHSVIEKGQTVTLRCDPISGHDNLYWYRRVMGKEIKFLLHFVKESKQDESGMPNNRFLAERTGGTYSTLKVQPAELEDSGVYFCASSRGRQGVEQYFGPGTRLTVT.